Listed here are 2 T cell receptor beta chains from one sample, sequenced in a study of blood T cell repertoires in COVID-19. The data were produced by immunoSEQ multiplex PCR, yet TCRdb's version contains in-frame clones alone and is incomplete. The sample has 85,000 to 130,000 clones, about four fifths seen once. The sample was peripheral blood. These receptors all stem from an elderly woman with active or convalescent COVID-19.

This rearrangement joins TRBV27 to TRBJ1-5; D remains ambiguous. The V gene lost 4 bases and the J gene lost 0 bases, with 7 bases spanning the gap. Germline V CDR1 and CDR2: MNHEY, SMNVEV (reference sequence). The CDR3 sequence is 14 residues long. The chain's CDR3 is CASSSGYSNQPQHF. Written as DNA, the CDR3 is TGTGCCAGCAGTTCAGGCTATAGCAATCAGCCCCAGCATTTT.

V usage is TRBV7-3 and J usage is TRBJ2-7; 9 bases agree with TRBD1. Germline V lookup: CDR1 SGHTA, CDR2 FQGTGA. With 3 bases clipped from V and 6 bases from J, the junction kept 6 bases outside the gene matches. The CDR3 runs 14 residues. The CDR3: CASSLGQGPSEQYF. The DNA for the CDR3 is TGTGCCAGCAGCTTGGGACAGGGTCCGTCCGAGCAGTACTTC.